Here is one T cell receptor (beta chain) with its context. Using genomic DNA as the template, TCR beta VDJ and CDR3 profiling was carried out. MiXCR was run by TCRdb on the reads, yielding one entry per CDR3 protein. The table lists hundreds of thousands of distinct CDR3 sequences, about 70% of them singletons. The data originate from a study of CD8+CD57+ T cells in acquired aplastic anemia. Study-level information: DNA from sorted CD4+ and CD8+ cells averaged roughly 3.4 ug.

The CDR3 contains 15 residues. V lost 7 bases, J lost 5 bases, and 18 bases lay in between. Germline V lookup: CDR1 MGHRA, CDR2 YSYEKL. The chain combines TRBV4-1 with TRBJ2-1; no reliable D call. This TCR was sampled from a human donor in good health, serving as a control. The sequencing input was sorted CD4+, CD8+, or CD8+CD57+ T cells (not recorded which) from PBMCs. CDR3: CASTPPVGPNNEQFF. The CDR3 DNA follows: TGCGCCAGCACACCACCAGTAGGACCGAACAATGAGCAGTTCTTC.